Each of the 30 T cell receptor beta chains below was sequenced from the same sample in a study of Ad26.COV2.S vaccination and SARS-CoV-2 variants. Libraries were prepared by immunoSEQ multiplex PCR; TCRdb keeps only in-frame clonotypes and omits some of them. The table shows some 390,000 clones, with around 85% occurring only once. Treatment: around 19 received Ad26.COV2.S at low or high dose, single or two shots; about 5 received placebo; per-sample allocation not given. Day 63 after the first vaccine or placebo injection was the time point for sampling. The sample was peripheral blood, taken in a trial of Ad26.COV2.S vaccine versus placebo. The receptors were gathered from a person aged 18 to 59 who received the Ad26.COV2.S COVID-19 vaccine or a placebo.

This clone has a handful of counts. The rearrangement uses TRBV2 and TRBJ1-1; D call uncertain. V was pared by 4 bases and J by 0 bases, with 3 bases between. CDR3 length: 12 amino acids. Germline values: CDR1 SNHLY, CDR2 FYNNEI. The chain's CDR3 is CASSGMNTEAFF. In DNA, the CDR3 is TGTGCCAGCAGTGGGATGAACACTGAAGCTTTCTTT.

The chain recombines TRBV4-1 with TRBJ1-2, with D hard to call. From germline, CDR1 is MGHRA and CDR2 YSYEKL. The V and J ends lost 2 bases and 0 bases respectively, with 10 bases between them. This CDR3 is built from 15 residues. CDR3 DNA sequence: TGCGCCAGCAGCCAACCCACAGAGCCTAACTATGGCTACACCTTC. This translates into CASSQPTEPNYGYTF.

A note on this clone: A read error is possible here, since a much larger clone lies one base away. The genes are TRBV5-6 and TRBJ2-7; D unresolved. V shed 0 bases and J shed 3 bases, with 1 base lying between them. There are 11 residues in the CDR3. Germline values: CDR1 SGHDT, CDR2 YYEEEE. This CDR3 is CASSLGYEQYF. The CDR3 nucleotides read TGTGCCAGCAGCTTGGGCTACGAGCAGTACTTC.

The J gene is TRBJ1-4, the V gene TRBV9, with 7 bases that match TRBD1. The junction had 6 bases not matched to a gene; V was cut back by 3 bases and J by 4 bases. Germline lookup yields CDR1 SGDLS and CDR2 YYNGEE. The CDR3 has 15 residues. Here the CDR3 reads CASSERTGGNEKLFF. CDR3 DNA: TGTGCCAGCAGCGAGAGGACAGGCGGTAATGAAAAACTGTTTTTT. Looking up the rest from reference TRBV9 and TRBJ1-4 gives the full variable domain: DSGVTQTPKHLITATGQRVTLRCSPRSGDLSVYWYQQSLDQGLQFLIQYYNGEERAKGNILERFSAQQFPDLHSELNLSSLELGDSALYFCASSERTGGNEKLFFGSGTQLSVL.

The chain joins TRBV30 to TRBJ1-2; TRBD1 is a possible D gene (6 bases). Germline assignment: CDR1 GTSNPN and CDR2 SVGIG (reference sequence). V lost 8 bases, J lost 4 bases, and 23 bases lay in between. This CDR3 contains 15 residues. The CDR3 sequence is CAASAGVPHLYGYTF. The CDR3, as DNA: TGTGCCGCCTCTGCAGGGGTTCCCCACCTCTATGGCTACACCTTC.

This rearrangement joins TRBV3-1 (or the pseudogene TRBV3-2) to TRBJ1-1; D is undetermined. Looked up from germline, CDR1 is LGHDT and CDR2 is YNNKEL (reference sequence). Trimming pared 4 bases from V and 0 bases from J, leaving 12 bases between. There are 15 residues in the CDR3. CDR3 amino acids: CASSLKGLMNTEAFF. In nucleotides, the CDR3 is TGTGCCAGCAGCCTAAAAGGGCTCATGAACACTGAAGCTTTCTTT.

CDR3 sequence: CASYTGVTRFSYEQYF. CDR3 nucleotides: TGTGCCAGCTATACAGGAGTTACGAGGTTCTCCTACGAGCAGTACTTC. V gene TRBV3-1 (or the pseudogene TRBV3-2) combines with J gene TRBJ2-7, with a possible D match to TRBD1 (5 bases). The CDR3 is made up of 16 amino acids. Trimming removed 8 bases at V and 0 bases at J, with 20 bases between. Germline V gene data show CDR1 as LGHDT and CDR2 as YNNKEL (reference sequence).

The J gene is TRBJ2-3, the V gene TRBV5-1, with D possibly being TRBD1 (6 bases). The CDR3 spans 17 residues. V shed 4 bases and J shed 0 bases, with 18 bases lying between them. The germline V gene encodes CDR1 SGHRS and CDR2 YFSETQ. CDR3 region: CASSIKYQQGSTDTQYF. DNA of the CDR3: TGCGCCAGCAGCATAAAATACCAACAGGGAAGCACAGATACGCAGTATTTT. Filled out from reference TRBV5-1 and TRBJ2-3, the complete variable domain reads KAGVTQTPRYLIKTRGQQVTLSCSPISGHRSVSWYQQTPGQGLQFLFEYFSETQRNKGNFPGRFSGRQFSNSRSEMNVSTLELGDSALYLCASSIKYQQGSTDTQYFGPGTRLTVL.

A remark on this clone: This sample also contains other DNA sequences that code for the same CDR3. The chain links TRBV19 to TRBJ2-5, with a possible D match to TRBD2 (6 bases). The V gene lost 5 bases and the J gene lost 5 bases, with 9 bases spanning the gap. This CDR3 spans 12 amino acids. Germline CDR1 LNHDA, CDR2 SQIVND (reference sequence). CDR3 region: CASSSGVETQYF. CDR3 coding DNA: TGTGCCAGTAGTTCGGGGGTGGAGACCCAGTACTTC.

V and J are TRBV2 and TRBJ2-7; D is unclear. The CDR3 is 12 residues long. The germline CDR1 and CDR2 sequences are SNHLY and FYNNEI. Trimming removed 4 bases at V and 5 bases at J, with 9 bases between. The CDR3 reads CASSVDEDEQYF. In nucleotides, the CDR3 is TGTGCCAGCAGTGTTGACGAAGACGAGCAGTACTTC.

The chain joins TRBV6-2 or TRBV6-3 to TRBJ1-3, with TRBD1 identical over 7 bases. CDR1 and CDR2 from the germline V gene are MNHEY and SVGEGT. The CDR3 loop spans 16 amino acids. V dropped 2 bases and J dropped 0; count of bases not matched to a gene: 4. The CDR3 nucleotides read TGTGCCAGCAGTTACGGCGGGACAGTCTCTGGAAACACCATATATTTT. Amino acids: CASSYGGTVSGNTIYF.

This chain uses TRBV11-2 with TRBJ2-1, with no clear D. The CDR3 consists of 18 residues. The V end lost 5 bases, the J end lost 0 bases, and 20 bases lay between the germline ends. Germline V gene lookup returns CDR1 SGHAT and CDR2 FQNNGV. DNA for the CDR3: TGTGCCAGCAGCCCTACTGCTTTTGGGGTGAGCTCCTACAATGAGCAGTTCTTC. It yields the protein CASSPTAFGVSSYNEQFF.

The rearrangement uses TRBV10-1 and TRBJ1-1, with TRBD1 as a possible D gene (5 bases). Trimming took off 3 bases at V and 5 bases at J, with 10 bases between the two ends. The V gene's germline CDR1 is WNHNN and CDR2 SYGVQD (reference sequence). This CDR3 has 13 amino acids. The CDR3 sequence: CASSDQGRTEAFF. The DNA of the CDR3 is TGCGCCAGCAGTGACCAGGGACGTACTGAAGCTTTCTTT.

This clone was picked up one time. CDR3 DNA: TGTGCCAGCAGCCTCAGTATCACAGGGGCGAGCCACAGAGTATCTGGGGCCAACGTCCTGACTTTC. Its protein product is CASSLSITGASHRVSGANVLTF. The V gene is TRBV9, the J gene TRBJ2-6, with 7 bases lining up with TRBD1. The CDR3 totals 22 residues. Germline V CDR1 and CDR2: SGDLS, YYNGEE. The junction had 23 bases not matched to a gene; V was cut back by 4 bases and J by 1 base.

The chain uses TRBV3-1 (or the pseudogene TRBV3-2) and TRBJ1-3; D gene unclear. The CDR3 extends over 16 amino acids. Germline lookup yields CDR1 LGHDT and CDR2 YNNKEL (reference sequence). Trimming took off 1 base at V and 0 bases at J, with 10 bases between the two ends. The CDR3 sequence: CASSQAFQSSGNTIYF. As DNA, the CDR3 is TGTGCCAGCAGCCAAGCTTTTCAGAGCTCTGGAAACACCATATATTTT.

V and J are TRBV2 and TRBJ1-2; D unresolved. This CDR3 is built from 11 residues. The V gene's germline CDR1 is SNHLY and CDR2 FYNNEI. Trimming removed 3 bases at V and 8 bases at J, with 7 bases between. The CDR3 reads CASSDGGGYTF. The CDR3 DNA reads TGTGCCAGCAGTGACGGTGGAGGCTACACCTTC.

Written as DNA, the CDR3 is TGTGCCAGCAGCCGGGACCAAAAAGCTTTCTTT. Amino acids: CASSRDQKAFF. The chain carries TRBV3-1 (or the pseudogene TRBV3-2) and TRBJ1-1; D is perhaps TRBD1 (5 bases). This CDR3 region has 11 residues. The germline V and J ends were trimmed by 4 bases and 9 bases, with 9 bases remaining between them. In germline, CDR1 is LGHDT, CDR2 YNNKEL (reference sequence).

CDR3 in DNA: TGCGCCAGCAGCTTGGAGTGGGGGGCCGACGAGCAGTACTTC. Encoded protein: CASSLEWGADEQYF. The chain is built from TRBV5-1 and TRBJ2-7; D may match TRBD1 or TRBD2 (6 bases each). Germline CDR1 is SGHRS and CDR2 is YFSETQ. The CDR3 covers 14 residues. Deletions cut 0 bases from V and 5 bases from J, with 12 bases between.

The chain links TRBV6-2 or TRBV6-3 to TRBJ1-1; D unresolved. V gave up 5 bases and J gave up 4 bases, with 11 bases separating them. CDR1 and CDR2 (germline): MNHEY, SVGEGT. This CDR3 is built from 13 residues. The CDR3 DNA sequence: TGTGCCAGCAGTCCCACCCTCGGCACTGAAGCTTTCTTT. This codes for CASSPTLGTEAFF.

The chain recombines TRBV7-9 with TRBJ2-6, with a possible D match to TRBD2 (6 bases). This CDR3 is built from 17 residues. Trimming removed 1 base at V and 0 bases at J, with 10 bases between. Germline assignment: CDR1 SEHNR and CDR2 FQNEAQ (reference sequence). The CDR3, as DNA: TGTGCCAGCAGCTTAGGGGGACTGTTCTCTGGGGCCAACGTCCTGACTTTC. It translates to CASSLGGLFSGANVLTF.

The chain recombines TRBV6-6 with TRBJ2-2; D unclear. This CDR3 has 14 residues. V lost 2 bases and J 6 bases, leaving 10 bases between the germline ends. CDR1 and CDR2 from the germline V gene are MNHNY and SVGAGI (reference sequence). This CDR3 is CASSYDPRAGELFF. CDR3 nucleotide sequence: TGTGCCAGCAGTTACGATCCTCGGGCCGGGGAGCTGTTTTTT.

This chain connects TRBV6-6 to TRBJ2-3; 12 positions agree with TRBD2. V was clipped by 5 bases and J by 1 base; unmatched bases: 10. Germline-derived CDR1 and CDR2 are MNHNY and SVGAGI (reference sequence). This CDR3 spans 18 amino acids. As DNA, the CDR3 is TGTGCCAGCAGTCGTACTAGCGGGGGGTCGTCGGGCACAGATACGCAGTATTTT. It yields the protein CASSRTSGGSSGTDTQYF.

The chain carries TRBV7-6 and TRBJ1-2; D unresolved. Germline V gene sequence: CDR1 SGHVS, CDR2 FNYEAQ. This CDR3 has 13 residues. Trimming pared 5 bases from V and 6 bases from J, leaving 13 bases between. As DNA, the CDR3 is TGTGCCAGCAGCCCATGGAGGGAGGATGGCTACACCTTC. Translating gives CASSPWREDGYTF.

The J gene is TRBJ1-2, the V gene TRBV5-4; no clear D. The CDR3 extends over 15 amino acids. V was trimmed by 0 bases and J by 4 bases, leaving 13 bases between them. Germline CDR1 is SGHNT and CDR2 is YYREEE (reference sequence). The DNA for the CDR3 is TGTGCCAGCAGCTTGGTGGACGGAATCTTCTATGGCTACACCTTC. This gives the protein CASSLVDGIFYGYTF.

Only a few counts were recorded for this clone. The V and J genes are TRBV6-1 and TRBJ1-2; no definite D call. The V gene lost 0 bases and the J gene lost 4 bases, with 12 bases spanning the gap. Looked up from germline, CDR1 is MNHNS and CDR2 is SASEGT. This CDR3 spans 15 amino acids. This CDR3 reads CASSEAKSLGYGYTF. The CDR3, as DNA: TGTGCCAGCAGTGAAGCTAAATCGCTGGGCTATGGCTACACCTTC.

J is TRBJ1-6 and V is TRBV5-6; D is perhaps TRBD1 (5 bases). V lost 3 bases and J 11 bases, leaving 24 bases between the germline ends. Germline assignment: CDR1 SGHDT and CDR2 YYEEEE. This CDR3 comprises 17 residues. CDR3: CASSSSGTGVWGTPLHF. Written as DNA, the CDR3 is TGTGCCAGCAGCTCTTCGGGGACGGGGGTCTGGGGGACACCCCTCCACTTT.

This chain uses TRBV5-6 with TRBJ1-5, with D tentatively TRBD1 (5 bases). Per the germline V gene, CDR1 is SGHDT and CDR2 is YYEEEE. V dropped 0 bases and J dropped 5 bases, with 9 bases sitting between them. This CDR3 contains 14 residues. The CDR3 DNA reads TGTGCCAGCAGCTTGGCGGGGGGGGATCAGCCCCAGCATTTT. Translating gives CASSLAGGDQPQHF.

Details on this clone: At the DNA level, this CDR3 is encoded by other sequences in the same sample as well. The V call is TRBV4-1, the J call TRBJ1-1, with D tentatively TRBD1 (5 bases). Trimming took 1 base from V and 5 from J, leaving 8 bases between them. The length of the CDR3 is 13 residues. CDR1 and CDR2 from the germline V gene are MGHRA and YSYEKL. CDR3 region: CASSQVGGTEAFF. DNA for the CDR3: TGCGCCAGCAGCCAAGTTGGGGGAACTGAAGCTTTCTTT.

This clone has just one count. The chain couples TRBV19 to TRBJ2-1; maybe TRBD1 (6 bases). Deletions cut 6 bases from V and 8 bases from J, with 17 bases between. The CDR3 extends over 14 amino acids. Germline lookup yields CDR1 LNHDA and CDR2 SQIVND (reference sequence). The CDR3 DNA is TGTGCCAGTAGACTTGACAGGAGAGGGGATGAGCAGTTCTTC. This gives the protein CASRLDRRGDEQFF.

The CDR3 sequence is CASSPRVWAGFSSNYGYTF. In DNA, the CDR3 is TGTGCCAGCAGCCCTCGGGTTTGGGCAGGGTTTTCTTCTAACTATGGCTACACCTTC. V gene TRBV3-1 (or the pseudogene TRBV3-2) combines with J gene TRBJ1-2, with D possibly matching TRBD1 (5 bases). CDR1 LGHDT and CDR2 YNNKEL come from the germline V gene (reference sequence). Trimming removed 4 bases from V and 0 bases from J, with 24 bases in between. This CDR3 is 19 amino acids long.